A selection of T cell receptor beta chains follows, all from one sample in a study of identical twins. TCRdb re-derived calls from the 5' RACE reads in MiXCR, one entry per CDR3 protein. The sample includes 500,000 to 550,000 distinct CDR3 sequences, less than 25% of them seen just once. In addition, the sample was reused for a study of T cells expressing NK-cell markers.

The specimen was CD4+ T cells sorted from blood. These receptors all come from a woman aged 18-29 years in good health. CDR3s include the opening cysteine and the closing phenylalanine or tryptophan. D genes are given only for firm matches. Expanded clones are given a class, and other clones once, few, many or no size at all.

d_call	clone_size	v_call	j_call	cdr3_aa	cdr3_nt
TRBD2	many	TRBV10-3	TRBJ2-1	CAISEVVRGVLNEQFF	TGTGCCATCAGTGAGGTTGTGCGGGGGGTCCTAAATGAGCAGTTCTTC
TRBD1	few	TRBV20-1	TRBJ2-1	CSARDRGENEQFF	TGCAGTGCTCGGGACAGGGGTGAGAATGAGCAGTTCTTC
NA	NA	TRBV7-3	TRBJ2-1	CASSLQTGTFSYNEQFF	TGTGCCAGCAGCCTCCAAACCGGGACTTTCTCCTACAATGAGCAGTTCTTC
NA	many	TRBV12-3/TRBV12-4	TRBJ1-2	CASSFRSDRLKGYGYTF	TGTGCCAGCAGTTTTCGCTCGGATCGGCTAAAGGGCTATGGCTACACCTTC
TRBD2	NA	TRBV6-5	TRBJ2-7	CASSLPKIRTSGRLYEQYF	TGTGCCAGCAGTTTACCAAAAATCAGGACTAGCGGGAGACTATACGAGCAGTACTTC
NA	NA	TRBV2	TRBJ2-3	CASSGGAADAYTQYF	TGTGCCAGCAGTGGGGGGGCAGCGGACGCCTATACGCAGTATTTT
NA	few	TRBV12-3/TRBV12-4	TRBJ2-1	CASSLEDSYNEQFF	TGTGCCAGCAGTTTGGAGGACTCCTACAATGAGCAGTTCTTC
NA	NA	TRBV20-1	TRBJ2-2	CSARPGIDPGELFF	TGCAGTGCCCGTCCAGGGATAGACCCCGGGGAGCTGTTTTTT
NA	NA	TRBV29-1	TRBJ2-7	CSVGIVNRYEQYF	TGCAGCGTTGGGATCGTAAACCGCTACGAGCAGTACTTC
NA	few	TRBV9	TRBJ2-1	CASSGLKDGTLEYNEQFF	TGTGCCAGCAGCGGACTAAAAGACGGGACTCTGGAATACAATGAGCAGTTCTTC
TRBD2	few	TRBV7-2	TRBJ2-1	CASSPSSGLYNEQFF	TGTGCCAGCAGCCCGTCTAGCGGGCTCTACAATGAGCAGTTCTTC
NA	few	TRBV3-1	TRBJ2-1	CASTTGGRFYNEQFF	TGTGCCAGCACGACCGGGGGCCGCTTCTACAATGAGCAGTTCTTC
NA	few	TRBV6-2/TRBV6-3	TRBJ2-7	CASMGASGSYEQYF	TGTGCCAGCATGGGGGCTAGCGGCTCCTACGAGCAGTACTTC
NA	many	TRBV3-1	TRBJ1-1	CASSQRDGLSEAFF	TGTGCCAGCAGCCAAAGGGACGGTCTTTCTGAAGCTTTCTTT
NA	few	TRBV20-1	TRBJ2-1	CSARDPTGSSYNEQFF	TGCAGTGCTAGAGACCCCACAGGGAGCTCCTACAATGAGCAGTTCTTC
TRBD2	few	TRBV11-2	TRBJ2-1	CASSPRGVSGYNEQFF	TGTGCCAGCAGCCCTCGGGGGGTTTCGGGATACAATGAGCAGTTCTTC
TRBD2	few	TRBV5-1	TRBJ2-6	CASSILAGGPYGANVLTF	TGCGCCAGCAGCATACTAGCGGGAGGGCCTTATGGGGCCAACGTCCTGACTTTC
NA	NA	TRBV10-2	TRBJ1-1	CASTVRTNTEAFF	TGCGCCAGCACGGTGAGAACGAACACTGAAGCTTTCTTT
TRBD1	many	TRBV12-3/TRBV12-4	TRBJ2-7	CASRLGQALEQYF	TGTGCCAGCAGACTCGGACAGGCTTTAGAGCAGTACTTC
NA	NA	TRBV7-9	TRBJ1-1	CASSFGQYEAFF	TGTGCCAGCAGCTTCGGACAGTATGAAGCTTTCTTT
TRBD2	few	TRBV25-1	TRBJ2-1	CASSDPSGGYNEQFF	TGTGCCAGCAGTGACCCTAGCGGAGGTTACAATGAGCAGTTCTTC
NA	NA	TRBV15	TRBJ1-1	CATSRDPDGTEAFF	TGTGCCACCAGCAGAGATCCGGATGGAACTGAAGCTTTCTTT
TRBD2	many	TRBV20-1	TRBJ2-1	CSASDALAGGYNEQFF	TGCAGTGCTAGTGATGCCTTAGCGGGGGGATACAATGAGCAGTTCTTC
NA	few	TRBV20-1	TRBJ2-5	CSAPRHAQGTQYF	TGCAGTGCCCCTCGCCATGCGCAAGGGACCCAGTACTTC
TRBD2	few	TRBV6-1	TRBJ2-5	CASSIAGGRKETQYF	TGTGCCAGCTCCATAGCGGGAGGGAGAAAAGAGACCCAGTACTTC
TRBD1	few	TRBV11-2	TRBJ2-5	CASRQEGAAQETQYF	TGTGCCAGCAGACAAGAGGGGGCCGCTCAAGAGACCCAGTACTTC
NA	NA	TRBV6-2/TRBV6-3	TRBJ2-3	CASSYSWGNPDTQYF	TGTGCCAGCAGTTACTCATGGGGGAATCCAGATACGCAGTATTTT
TRBD2	NA	TRBV11-2	TRBJ2-7	CASSTGTGRGINSYEQYF	TGTGCCAGCAGCACCGGGACCGGGCGGGGGATTAACTCCTACGAGCAGTACTTC
NA	few	TRBV12-3/TRBV12-4	TRBJ2-7	CASRGETDPHEQYF	TGTGCCAGCAGGGGGGAGACAGATCCACACGAGCAGTACTTC
NA	NA	TRBV13	TRBJ2-1	CASTLMGEYPYNEQFF	TGTGCCAGCACCTTAATGGGCGAATACCCCTACAATGAGCAGTTCTTC
NA	few	TRBV7-2	TRBJ1-1	CASNPAWGAEAFF	TGTGCCAGCAACCCAGCTTGGGGGGCCGAAGCTTTCTTT
TRBD1	NA	TRBV15	TRBJ1-1	CATSRDRGRGMNTEAFF	TGTGCCACCAGCAGAGACAGGGGGCGTGGGATGAACACTGAAGCTTTCTTT
TRBD1	few	TRBV20-1	TRBJ2-7	CSALGQGRLEQYF	TGCAGTGCTTTAGGACAGGGGCGTTTGGAGCAGTACTTC
NA	NA	TRBV20-1	TRBJ2-3	CSARVTKDTQYF	TGCAGTGCTAGAGTCACTAAAGATACGCAGTATTTT
NA	few	TRBV5-1	TRBJ1-5	CASSLGGGSNQPQHF	TGCGCCAGCAGCTTGGGAGGGGGGAGCAATCAGCCCCAGCATTTT
TRBD1	NA	TRBV10-3	TRBJ2-5	CAISEHRGRRETQYF	TGTGCCATCAGTGAGCACAGGGGGCGGCGAGAGACCCAGTACTTC
NA	many	TRBV20-1	TRBJ2-5	CSASRGGETQYF	TGCAGTGCTAGCAGGGGGGGAGAGACCCAGTACTTC
NA	NA	TRBV5-1	TRBJ2-5	CASSLLSTPQETQYF	TGCGCCAGCAGCTTGTTATCCACCCCGCAAGAGACCCAGTACTTC
NA	NA	TRBV20-1	TRBJ2-5	CSARVDNRQETQYF	TGCAGTGCGAGAGTTGACAATCGCCAAGAGACCCAGTACTTC
NA	few	TRBV7-2	TRBJ2-7	CASSFYSTGLGSYEQYF	TGTGCCAGCAGCTTCTACTCAACGGGGCTGGGGAGCTACGAGCAGTACTTC
NA	few	TRBV7-2	TRBJ2-7	CASSIMGSAYEQYF	TGTGCCAGCAGCATAATGGGATCGGCCTACGAGCAGTACTTC
NA	NA	TRBV18	TRBJ1-6	CASSDMFESPLHF	TGTGCCAGCTCAGACATGTTTGAATCACCCCTCCACTTT
TRBD2	NA	TRBV7-9	TRBJ2-2	CATAARDYDTGELFF	TGTGCCACCGCCGCCAGGGACTACGACACCGGGGAGCTGTTTTTT
NA	NA	TRBV12-3/TRBV12-4	TRBJ1-5	CASSSIGAQPQHF	TGTGCCAGCAGCTCAATCGGGGCGCAGCCCCAGCATTTT
TRBD2	NA	TRBV4-3	TRBJ2-7	CASSPGLAGVVYEQYF	TGCGCCAGCAGCCCCGGATTAGCGGGAGTTGTCTACGAGCAGTACTTC
NA	NA	TRBV10-3	TRBJ2-1	CAITRGDNEQFF	TGTGCCATCACGCGAGGGGACAATGAGCAGTTCTTC
TRBD1	NA	TRBV20-1	TRBJ2-3	CSARDRQGRSADTQYF	TGCAGTGCTAGAGATCGACAGGGTCGTTCGGCAGATACGCAGTATTTT
NA	few	TRBV7-2	TRBJ2-3	CASSPQLGPDTQYF	TGTGCCAGCAGCCCCCAACTAGGTCCAGATACGCAGTATTTT
NA	NA	TRBV12-3/TRBV12-4	TRBJ2-1	CASSSGRRIYNEQFF	TGTGCCAGCAGTTCGGGACGGAGGATCTACAATGAGCAGTTCTTC
TRBD1	NA	TRBV5-1	TRBJ1-1	CASSLAQGAIVTEAFF	TGCGCCAGCAGCTTGGCCCAGGGGGCTATAGTCACTGAAGCTTTCTTT
NA	few	TRBV20-1	TRBJ1-1	CSATQGGGTEAFF	TGCAGTGCTACCCAGGGAGGTGGAACTGAAGCTTTCTTT
NA	NA	TRBV5-6	TRBJ2-7	CASSSFNAYEQYF	TGTGCCAGCAGCTCTTTCAATGCCTACGAGCAGTACTTC
NA	few	TRBV6-1	TRBJ2-7	CASSKDGNEQYF	TGTGCCAGCAGCAAGGACGGGAACGAGCAGTACTTC
NA	few	TRBV7-9	TRBJ2-2	CASSLVASSGELFF	TGTGCCAGCAGCTTGGTAGCTAGTTCCGGGGAGCTGTTTTTT